This T cell receptor beta chain is drawn from a study of T-cell memory formation after mild COVID-19. Study as a whole: The TCR clusters were mostly specific to one donor.

TCRdb reprocessed the 5' RACE reads via MiXCR and lists one record per CDR3 protein. Counted here are roughly 49,000 distinct CDR3 sequences, 25% to 35% occurring once; the ten biggest clones make up around 44%. After removal of 0 bases from V and 4 bases from J, the junction contained 12 bases not matched to a gene. CDR3 length: 18 residues. Germline assignment: CDR1 LGHNA and CDR2 YSLEER. The sequence derives from a man between 18 and 29 years old who had mild COVID-19 (a few samples of this study predate the infection). Cell type and time point are not known. The sequenced material came from PBMCs or a T cell subset sorted from them (not recorded which). J is TRBJ2-1 and V is TRBV4-3; 7 nucleotides line up with TRBD2. DNA of the CDR3: TGCGCCAGCAGCCAAGACGGGGCCTCAGCGGGGTTATACAATGAGCAGTTCTTC. Its protein is CASSQDGASAGLYNEQFF.